The present T cell receptor (beta chain) was sequenced within a study of T cell repertoires in cytomegalovirus infection. Study outcomes and limitations: Clonotype analysis showed dominance of the ex vivo response by HLA-C-restricted CMV-specific TCR beta clonotypes.

This clonotype was counted at least ten times. Its antigen is currently unknown. Germline V gives CDR1 SGHTA, CDR2 FQGNSA. This CDR3 region has 13 residues. Trimming took off 1 base at V and 7 bases at J, with 11 bases between the two ends. Each CDR3 protein is one row after TCRdb ran MiXCR on the reads. The data show some 390,000 distinct CDR3 sequences, with 15% to 20% seen just once and around 10% held by the top ten. The sequence was collected from a human donor in good health (CMV status not recorded). Some clones in this sample may be carry-over from other donors' samples. Sequenced material: PBMCs. The chain uses TRBV7-2 and TRBJ2-7; D unresolved. The CDR3 bases are TGTGCCAGCAGCTTAGTTCCTGGATGGGAGCAGTACTTC. Translation gives CASSLVPGWEQYF.